This T cell receptor (beta chain) was recovered during a study of T cells in tumors after PD-1 blockade. The data were produced by immunoSEQ multiplex PCR, yet TCRdb's version contains in-frame clones alone and is incomplete. The data show about 25,000 clones, with over 80% seen just once and 9% to 15% held by the top ten. This clone was detected once. Between the trimmed V and J ends, which lost 5 bases and 12 bases, there was a span of 20 bases. Per germline, CDR1 SEHNR and CDR2 FQNEAQ (reference sequence). This CDR3 region has 13 residues. Input was roughly 550 ng to 6,500 ng of genomic DNA from tumor or blood.

The sequence came from a human donor with basal cell carcinoma. The chain carries TRBV7-9 and TRBJ2-7; the D gene is possibly TRBD1 (6 bases). Specimen: PBMCs, collected after anti-PD-1 treatment. The DNA for the CDR3 is TGTGCCAGCAGCCCCAACCGACAGGACGCTTTGTACTTC. Amino acids: CASSPNRQDALYF.